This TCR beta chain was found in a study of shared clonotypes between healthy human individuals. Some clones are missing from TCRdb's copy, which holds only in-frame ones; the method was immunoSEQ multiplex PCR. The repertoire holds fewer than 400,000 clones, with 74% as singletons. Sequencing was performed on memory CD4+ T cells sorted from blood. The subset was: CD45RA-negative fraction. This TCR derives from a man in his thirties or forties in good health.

The CDR3 reads CASSSETRGTPLHF. In nucleotides, the CDR3 is TGTGCCAGCAGCTCAGAGACCAGGGGAACACCCCTCCACTTT. The V gene is TRBV9, the J gene TRBJ1-6, with D tentatively TRBD1 (6 bases). The CDR3 covers 14 residues. Germline CDR1 reads SGDLS; CDR2 reads YYNGEE. The V end lost 4 bases, the J end lost 11 bases, and 16 bases lay between the germline ends. Together with reference TRBV9 and TRBJ1-6, the CDR3 gives the full variable domain: DSGVTQTPKHLITATGQRVTLRCSPRSGDLSVYWYQQSLDQGLQFLIQYYNGEERAKGNILERFSAQQFPDLHSELNLSSLELGDSALYFCASSSETRGTPLHFGNGTRLTVT.